This entry describes one T cell receptor (beta chain). This study enrolled people aged about 18 to 100 from around 26 US geographic areas. Clinical history as reported by participants underpinned cohort assignment. Clones were sequenced by immunoSEQ multiplex PCR, and TCRdb holds only the in-frame ones, with some missing. The table includes approximately 450,000 clones, approximately 92% detected once. The germline V gene encodes CDR1 MNHEY and CDR2 SVGAGI. The CDR3 runs to 16 residues. V lost 3 bases, J lost 5 bases, and 11 bases stayed unmatched. The sample originates from a study of blood T cell repertoires in COVID-19. Study-wide background: COVID-19 samples from acute and convalescent phases originated in the United States, Italy and Spain.

Sequencing input: PBMCs or T cells enriched from blood (not recorded which). This chain joins TRBV6-5 and TRBJ2-5; 8 bases fit TRBD1. The sequence came from a man aged 25 to 45 who had recovered from COVID-19. The DNA of the CDR3 is TGTGCCAGCAGTTATTATTTGCAGGGGGCTATGGAGACCCAGTACTTC. This gives the protein CASSYYLQGAMETQYF.